This TCR beta chain stems from a study of blood T cell repertoires in COVID-19. Authors' analysis steps: Amplification of reference gene primers was used by the study to estimate nucleated cell counts. Sequencing used immunoSEQ multiplex PCR; TCRdb keeps in-frame clones, though not all of them. V and J calls plus clone size are reproduced from that table; the DNA served to infer D and trimming. The repertoire has 300,000 to 350,000 clones, 85% to 90% of them found once; the top ten carry 3.5% to 4.5%. Each participant's cohort was designated according to participant-reported clinical history. The J segment lost 14 bases and the V segment lost 8 bases, leaving 14 bases of the junction unmatched. Germline CDR1 reads MNHEY; CDR2 reads SMNVEV (reference sequence). CDR3 length: 14 residues.

The TCR sequence derives from a woman younger than 35 with acute COVID-19. The chain combines TRBV27 with TRBJ2-1; 11 bases line up with TRBD2. The sample comprised PBMCs or T cells enriched from blood (not recorded which). The CDR3 protein is CASHRTVAGGPKFF. For the CDR3, the DNA is TGTGCCAGCCACCGGACGGTAGCGGGAGGGCCAAAGTTCTTC.